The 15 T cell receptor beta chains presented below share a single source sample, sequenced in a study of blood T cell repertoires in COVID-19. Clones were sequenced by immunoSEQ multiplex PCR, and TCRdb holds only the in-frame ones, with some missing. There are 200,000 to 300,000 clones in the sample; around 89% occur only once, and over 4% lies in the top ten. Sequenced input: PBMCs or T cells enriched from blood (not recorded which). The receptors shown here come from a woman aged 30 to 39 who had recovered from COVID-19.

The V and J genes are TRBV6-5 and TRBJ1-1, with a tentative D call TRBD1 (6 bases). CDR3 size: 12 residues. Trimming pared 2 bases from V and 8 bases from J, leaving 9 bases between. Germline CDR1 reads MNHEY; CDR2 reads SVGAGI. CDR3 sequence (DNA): TGTGCCAGCAGTTACCCACAGGGAGAAGCTTTCTTT. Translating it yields CASSYPQGEAFF.

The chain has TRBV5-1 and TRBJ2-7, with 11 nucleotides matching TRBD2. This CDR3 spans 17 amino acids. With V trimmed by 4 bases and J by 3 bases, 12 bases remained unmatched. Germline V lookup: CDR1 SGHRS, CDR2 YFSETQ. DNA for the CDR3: TGCGCCAGCAGCCCGCCGATCCTAGCGGGAGGTTTCTACGAGCAGTACTTC. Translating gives CASSPPILAGGFYEQYF.

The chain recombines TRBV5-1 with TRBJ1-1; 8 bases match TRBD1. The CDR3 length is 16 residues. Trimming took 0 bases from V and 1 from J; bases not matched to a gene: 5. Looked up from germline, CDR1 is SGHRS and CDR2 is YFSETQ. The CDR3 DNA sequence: TGCGCCAGCAGCTTGGAAGGGGACAGGAGGAACACTGAAGCTTTCTTT. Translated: CASSLEGDRRNTEAFF.

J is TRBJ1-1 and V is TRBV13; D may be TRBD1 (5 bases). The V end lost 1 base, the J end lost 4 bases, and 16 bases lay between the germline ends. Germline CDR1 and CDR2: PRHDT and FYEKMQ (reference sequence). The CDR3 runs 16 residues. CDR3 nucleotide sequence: TGTGCCAGCAGCTTAGTTAGGCAGGGTTTAGGCACTGAAGCTTTCTTT. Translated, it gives CASSLVRQGLGTEAFF.

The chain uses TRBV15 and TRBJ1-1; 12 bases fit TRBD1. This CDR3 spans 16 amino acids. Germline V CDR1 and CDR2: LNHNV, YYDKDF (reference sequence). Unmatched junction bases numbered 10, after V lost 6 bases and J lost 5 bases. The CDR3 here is CATSSPGTGGETEAFF. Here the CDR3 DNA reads TGTGCCACCAGTTCGCCGGGGACAGGGGGCGAGACTGAAGCTTTCTTT.

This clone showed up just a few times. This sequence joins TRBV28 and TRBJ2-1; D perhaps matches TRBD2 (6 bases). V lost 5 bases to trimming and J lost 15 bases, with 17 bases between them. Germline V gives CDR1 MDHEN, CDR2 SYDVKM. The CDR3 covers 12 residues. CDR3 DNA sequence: TGTGCCAGCAGTGCTAGCGTTTGGTTTCTGTTCTTC. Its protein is CASSASVWFLFF.

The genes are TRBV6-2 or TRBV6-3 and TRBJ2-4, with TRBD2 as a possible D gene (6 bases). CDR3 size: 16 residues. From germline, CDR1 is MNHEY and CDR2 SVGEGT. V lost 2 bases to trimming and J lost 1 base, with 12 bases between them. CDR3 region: CASSYDPGSAKNIQYF. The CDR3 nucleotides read TGTGCCAGCAGTTACGATCCCGGGAGCGCCAAAAACATTCAGTACTTC.

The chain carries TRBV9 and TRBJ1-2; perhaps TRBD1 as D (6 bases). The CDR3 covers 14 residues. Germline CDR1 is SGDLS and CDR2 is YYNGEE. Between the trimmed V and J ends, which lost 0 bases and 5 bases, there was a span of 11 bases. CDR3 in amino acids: CASSVGTGPYGYTF. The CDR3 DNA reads TGTGCCAGCAGCGTAGGCACAGGGCCGTATGGCTACACCTTC.

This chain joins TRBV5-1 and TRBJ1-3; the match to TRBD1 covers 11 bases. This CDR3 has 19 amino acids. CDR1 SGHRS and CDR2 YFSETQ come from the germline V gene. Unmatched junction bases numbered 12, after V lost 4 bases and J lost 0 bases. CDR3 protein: CASSRGTGGSLTSGNTIYF. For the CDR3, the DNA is TGCGCCAGCAGCCGTGGGACAGGGGGATCCCTCACCTCTGGAAACACCATATATTTT.

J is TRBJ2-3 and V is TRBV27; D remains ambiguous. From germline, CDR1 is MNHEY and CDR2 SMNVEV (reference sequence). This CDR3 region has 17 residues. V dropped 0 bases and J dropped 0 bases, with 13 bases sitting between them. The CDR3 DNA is TGTGCCAGCAGTTTATCGAATGCGGTCCGAAGCACAGATACGCAGTATTTT. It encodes CASSLSNAVRSTDTQYF.

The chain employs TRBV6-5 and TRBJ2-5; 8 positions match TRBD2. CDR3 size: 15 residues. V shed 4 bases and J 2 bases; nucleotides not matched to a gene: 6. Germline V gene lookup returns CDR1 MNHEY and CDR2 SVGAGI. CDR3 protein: CASSFLAGQQETQYF. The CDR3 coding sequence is TGTGCCAGCAGTTTCCTAGCGGGCCAGCAAGAGACCCAGTACTTC.

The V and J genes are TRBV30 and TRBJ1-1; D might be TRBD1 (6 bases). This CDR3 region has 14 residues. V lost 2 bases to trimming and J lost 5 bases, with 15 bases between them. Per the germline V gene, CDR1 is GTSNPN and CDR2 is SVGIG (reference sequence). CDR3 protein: CAWSLPGERTEAFF. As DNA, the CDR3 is TGTGCCTGGAGTCTCCCAGGGGAGCGTACTGAAGCTTTCTTT. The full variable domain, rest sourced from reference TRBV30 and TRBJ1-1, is SQTIHQWPATLVQPVGSPLSLECTVEGTSNPNLYWYRQAAGRGLQLLFYSVGIGQISSEVPQNLSASRPQDRQFILSSKKLLLSDSGFYLCAWSLPGERTEAFFGQGTRLTVV.

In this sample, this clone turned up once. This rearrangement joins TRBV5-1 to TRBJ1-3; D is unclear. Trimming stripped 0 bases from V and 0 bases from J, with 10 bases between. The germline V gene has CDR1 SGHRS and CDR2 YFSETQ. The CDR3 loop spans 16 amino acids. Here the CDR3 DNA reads TGCGCCAGCAGCTTGGAACATGGCCGCTCTGGAAACACCATATATTTT. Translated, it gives CASSLEHGRSGNTIYF.

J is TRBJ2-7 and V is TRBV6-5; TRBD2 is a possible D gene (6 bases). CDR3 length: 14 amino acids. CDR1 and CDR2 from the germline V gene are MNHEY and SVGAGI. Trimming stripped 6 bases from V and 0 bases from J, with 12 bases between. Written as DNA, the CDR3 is TGTGCCAGCAGCCGGGACTTCAGCTCCTACGAGCAGTACTTC. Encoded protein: CASSRDFSSYEQYF.

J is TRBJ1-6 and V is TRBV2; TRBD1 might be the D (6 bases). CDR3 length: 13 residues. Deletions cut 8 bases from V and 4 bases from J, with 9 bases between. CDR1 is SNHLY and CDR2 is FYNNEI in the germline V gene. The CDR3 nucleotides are TGTGCCAGCCGGGACAAGTATAATTCACCCCTCCACTTT. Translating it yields CASRDKYNSPLHF.